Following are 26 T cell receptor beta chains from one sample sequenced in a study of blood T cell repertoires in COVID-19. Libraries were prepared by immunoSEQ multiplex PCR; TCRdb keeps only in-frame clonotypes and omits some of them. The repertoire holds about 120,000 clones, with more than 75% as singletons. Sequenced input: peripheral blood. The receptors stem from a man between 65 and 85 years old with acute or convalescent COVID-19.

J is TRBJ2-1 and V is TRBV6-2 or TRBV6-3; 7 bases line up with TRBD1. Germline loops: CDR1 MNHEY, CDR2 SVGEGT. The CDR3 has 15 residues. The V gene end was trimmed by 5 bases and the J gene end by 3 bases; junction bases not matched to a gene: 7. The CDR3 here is CASSLTGTHYNEQFF. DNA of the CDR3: TGTGCCAGCAGTCTGACAGGGACGCACTACAATGAGCAGTTCTTC.

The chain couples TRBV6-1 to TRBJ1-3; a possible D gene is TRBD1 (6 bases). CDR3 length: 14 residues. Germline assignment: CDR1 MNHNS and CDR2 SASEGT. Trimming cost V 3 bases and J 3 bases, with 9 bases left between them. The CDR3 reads CASSDRGIGNTIYF. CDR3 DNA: TGTGCCAGCAGTGATAGGGGGATTGGAAACACCATATATTTT.

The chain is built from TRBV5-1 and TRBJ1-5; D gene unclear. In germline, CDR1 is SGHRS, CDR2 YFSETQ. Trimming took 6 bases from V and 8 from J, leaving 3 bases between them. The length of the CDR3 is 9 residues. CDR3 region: CASNKPQHF. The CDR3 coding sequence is TGCGCCAGCAACAAGCCCCAGCATTTT. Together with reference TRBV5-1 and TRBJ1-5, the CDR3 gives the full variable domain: KAGVTQTPRYLIKTRGQQVTLSCSPISGHRSVSWYQQTPGQGLQFLFEYFSETQRNKGNFPGRFSGRQFSNSRSEMNVSTLELGDSALYLCASNKPQHFGDGTRLSIL.

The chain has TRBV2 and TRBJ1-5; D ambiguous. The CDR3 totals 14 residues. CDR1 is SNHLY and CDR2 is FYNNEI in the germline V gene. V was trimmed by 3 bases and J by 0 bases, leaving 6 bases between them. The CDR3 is CASSDNNSNQPQHF. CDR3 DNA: TGTGCCAGCAGTGACAACAATAGCAATCAGCCCCAGCATTTT.

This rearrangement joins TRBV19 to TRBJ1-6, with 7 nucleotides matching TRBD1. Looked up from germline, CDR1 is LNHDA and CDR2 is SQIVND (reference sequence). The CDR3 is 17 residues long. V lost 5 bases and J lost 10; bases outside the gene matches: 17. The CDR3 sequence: CASSFRPLTGRKSPLHF. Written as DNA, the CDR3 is TGTGCCAGTAGTTTTCGTCCTCTGACAGGGAGGAAGTCACCCCTCCACTTT.

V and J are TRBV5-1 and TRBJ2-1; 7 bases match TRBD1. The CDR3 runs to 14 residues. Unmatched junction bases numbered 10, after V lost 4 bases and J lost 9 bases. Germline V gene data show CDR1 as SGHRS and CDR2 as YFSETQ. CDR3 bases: TGCGCCAGCAGCCCCGGACAGGAGACCGGTGAGCAGTTCTTC. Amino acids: CASSPGQETGEQFF.

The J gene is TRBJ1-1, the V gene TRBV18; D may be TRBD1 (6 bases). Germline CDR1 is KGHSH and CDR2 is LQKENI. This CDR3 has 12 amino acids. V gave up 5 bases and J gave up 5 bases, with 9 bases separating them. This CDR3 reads CASSRGLTEAFF. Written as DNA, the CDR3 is TGTGCCAGCTCAAGGGGGTTGACTGAAGCTTTCTTT.

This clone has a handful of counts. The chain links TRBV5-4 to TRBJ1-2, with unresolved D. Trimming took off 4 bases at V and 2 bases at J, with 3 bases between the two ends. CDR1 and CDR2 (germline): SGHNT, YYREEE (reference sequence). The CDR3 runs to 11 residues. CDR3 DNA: TGTGCCAGCAGCCTCAACTATGGCTACACCTTC. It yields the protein CASSLNYGYTF.

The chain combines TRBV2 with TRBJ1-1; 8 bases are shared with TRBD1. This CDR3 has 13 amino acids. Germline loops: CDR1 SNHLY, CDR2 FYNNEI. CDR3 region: CAGTKDRETEAFF. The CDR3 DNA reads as TGTGCAGGGACTAAGGACAGGGAAACTGAAGCTTTCTTT.

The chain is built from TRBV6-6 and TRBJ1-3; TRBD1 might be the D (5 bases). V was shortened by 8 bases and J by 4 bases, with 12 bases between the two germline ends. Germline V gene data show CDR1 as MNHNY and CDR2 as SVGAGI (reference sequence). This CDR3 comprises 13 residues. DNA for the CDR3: TGTGCCAGCTGGGCAGGGAAGGGAAACACCATATATTTT. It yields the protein CASWAGKGNTIYF.

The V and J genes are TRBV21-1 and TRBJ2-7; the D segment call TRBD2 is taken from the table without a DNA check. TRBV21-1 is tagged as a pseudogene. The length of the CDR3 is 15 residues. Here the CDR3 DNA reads TGTGCCAGCTGTGGGTGGACTAGCGGGAGCTACGAGCAGTACTTC. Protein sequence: CASCGWTSGSYEQYF.

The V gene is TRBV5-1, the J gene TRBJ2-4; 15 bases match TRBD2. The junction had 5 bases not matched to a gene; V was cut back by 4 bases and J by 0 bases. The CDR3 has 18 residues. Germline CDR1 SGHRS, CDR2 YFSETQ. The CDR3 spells CASSPGLAGGQAKNIQYF. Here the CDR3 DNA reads TGCGCCAGCAGCCCGGGACTAGCGGGAGGCCAAGCCAAAAACATTCAGTACTTC.

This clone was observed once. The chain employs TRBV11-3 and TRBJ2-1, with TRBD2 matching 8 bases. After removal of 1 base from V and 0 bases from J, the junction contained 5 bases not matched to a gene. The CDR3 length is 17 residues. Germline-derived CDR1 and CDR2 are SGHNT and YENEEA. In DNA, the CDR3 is TGTGCCAGCAGCTTAGCTAGCGGGTTAGGCTCCTACAATGAGCAGTTCTTC. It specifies CASSLASGLGSYNEQFF.

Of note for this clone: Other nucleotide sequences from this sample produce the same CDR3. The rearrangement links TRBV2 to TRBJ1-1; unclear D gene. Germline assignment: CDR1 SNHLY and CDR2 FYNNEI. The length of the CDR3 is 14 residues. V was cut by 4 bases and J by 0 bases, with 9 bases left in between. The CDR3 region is CASSVAGMNTEAFF. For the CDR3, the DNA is TGTGCCAGCAGTGTTGCGGGCATGAACACTGAAGCTTTCTTT. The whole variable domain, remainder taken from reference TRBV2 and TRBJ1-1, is EPEVTQTPSHQVTQMGQEVILRCVPISNHLYFYWYRQILGQKVEFLVSFYNNEISEKSEIFDDQFSVERPDGSNFTLKIRSTKLEDSAMYFCASSVAGMNTEAFFGQGTRLTVV.

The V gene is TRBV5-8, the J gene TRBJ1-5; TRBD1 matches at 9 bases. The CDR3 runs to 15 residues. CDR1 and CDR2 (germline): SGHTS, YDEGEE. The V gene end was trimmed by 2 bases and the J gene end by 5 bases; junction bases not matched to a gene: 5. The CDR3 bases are TGTGCCAGCAGCTTTCGACAGGGGGGATATCAGCCCCAGCATTTT. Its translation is CASSFRQGGYQPQHF.

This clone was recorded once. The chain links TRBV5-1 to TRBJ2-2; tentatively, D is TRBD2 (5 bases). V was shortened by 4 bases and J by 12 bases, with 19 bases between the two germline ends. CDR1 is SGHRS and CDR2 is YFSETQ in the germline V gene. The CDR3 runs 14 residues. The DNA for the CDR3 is TGCGCCAGCAGCAATGGCGGGCCCTATGGGAAGCTGTTTTTT. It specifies CASSNGGPYGKLFF. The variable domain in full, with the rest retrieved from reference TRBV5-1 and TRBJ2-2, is KAGVTQTPRYLIKTRGQQVTLSCSPISGHRSVSWYQQTPGQGLQFLFEYFSETQRNKGNFPGRFSGRQFSNSRSEMNVSTLELGDSALYLCASSNGGPYGKLFFGEGSRLTVL.

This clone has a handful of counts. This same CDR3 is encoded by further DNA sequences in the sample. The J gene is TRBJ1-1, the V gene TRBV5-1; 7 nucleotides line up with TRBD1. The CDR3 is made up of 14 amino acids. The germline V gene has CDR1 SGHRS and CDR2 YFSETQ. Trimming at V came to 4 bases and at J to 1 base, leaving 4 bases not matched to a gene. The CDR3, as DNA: TGCGCCAGCAGCATCCGACAGGGGAACACTGAAGCTTTCTTT. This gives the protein CASSIRQGNTEAFF.

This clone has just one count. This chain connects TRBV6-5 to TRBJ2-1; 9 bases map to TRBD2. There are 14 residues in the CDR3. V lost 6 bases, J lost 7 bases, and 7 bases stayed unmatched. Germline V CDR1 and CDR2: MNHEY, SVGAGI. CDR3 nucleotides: TGTGCCAGCAGGGGGCGGGAGGGTTGGAATGAGCAGTTCTTC. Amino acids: CASRGREGWNEQFF.

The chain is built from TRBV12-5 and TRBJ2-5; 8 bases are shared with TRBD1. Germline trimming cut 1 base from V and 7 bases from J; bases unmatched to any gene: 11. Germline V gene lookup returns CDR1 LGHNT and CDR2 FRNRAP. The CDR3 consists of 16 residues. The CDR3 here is CASGLATGAPLTTQYF. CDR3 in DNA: TGTGCTAGTGGTTTGGCGACAGGGGCCCCGTTAACGACCCAGTACTTC.

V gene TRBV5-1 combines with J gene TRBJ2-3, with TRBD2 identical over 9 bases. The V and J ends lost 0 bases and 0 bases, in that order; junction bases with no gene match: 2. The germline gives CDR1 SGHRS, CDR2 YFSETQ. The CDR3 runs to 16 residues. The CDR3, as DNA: TGCGCCAGCAGCTTGGAGACTAGCGGAAGCACAGATACGCAGTATTTT. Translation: CASSLETSGSTDTQYF.

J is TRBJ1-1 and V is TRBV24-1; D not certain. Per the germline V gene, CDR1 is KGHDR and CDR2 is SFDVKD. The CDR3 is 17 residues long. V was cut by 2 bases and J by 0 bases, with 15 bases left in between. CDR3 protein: CATSDSRRGPMNTEAFF. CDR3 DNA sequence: TGTGCCACCAGTGATTCCCGTCGTGGCCCAATGAACACTGAAGCTTTCTTT.

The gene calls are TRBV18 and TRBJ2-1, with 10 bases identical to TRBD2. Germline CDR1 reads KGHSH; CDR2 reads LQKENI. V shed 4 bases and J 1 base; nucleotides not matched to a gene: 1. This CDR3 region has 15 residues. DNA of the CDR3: TGTGCCAGCTCACTACTAGCGGGGTCCTACAATGAGCAGTTCTTC. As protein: CASSLLAGSYNEQFF.

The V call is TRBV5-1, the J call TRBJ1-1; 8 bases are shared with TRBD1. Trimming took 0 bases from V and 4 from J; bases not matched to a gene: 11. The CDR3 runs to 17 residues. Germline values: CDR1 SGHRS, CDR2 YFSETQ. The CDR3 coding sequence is TGCGCCAGCAGCTTGGGGACGGGGACAGGCCGGGGCACTGAAGCTTTCTTT. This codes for CASSLGTGTGRGTEAFF.

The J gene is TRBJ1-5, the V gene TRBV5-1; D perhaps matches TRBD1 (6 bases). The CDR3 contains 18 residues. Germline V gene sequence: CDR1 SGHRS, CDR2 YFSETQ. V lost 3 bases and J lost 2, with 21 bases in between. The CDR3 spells CASSSVWDTGGGNQPQHF. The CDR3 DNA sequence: TGCGCCAGCAGCTCAGTCTGGGACACCGGGGGGGGCAATCAGCCCCAGCATTTT.

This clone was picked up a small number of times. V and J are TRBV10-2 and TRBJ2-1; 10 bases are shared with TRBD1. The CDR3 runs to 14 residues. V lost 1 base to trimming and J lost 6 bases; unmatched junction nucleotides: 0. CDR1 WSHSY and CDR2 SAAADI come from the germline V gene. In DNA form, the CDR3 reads TGCGCCAGCAGTGAGTGGACAGGGGGCAATGAGCAGTTCTTC. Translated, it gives CASSEWTGGNEQFF.

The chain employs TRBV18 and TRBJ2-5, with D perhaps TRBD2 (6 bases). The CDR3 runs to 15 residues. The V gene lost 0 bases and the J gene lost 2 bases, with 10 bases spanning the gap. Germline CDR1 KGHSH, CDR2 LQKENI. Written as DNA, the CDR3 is TGTGCCAGCTCACCACCCGGGACTTTACAAGAGACCCAGTACTTC. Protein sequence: CASSPPGTLQETQYF.